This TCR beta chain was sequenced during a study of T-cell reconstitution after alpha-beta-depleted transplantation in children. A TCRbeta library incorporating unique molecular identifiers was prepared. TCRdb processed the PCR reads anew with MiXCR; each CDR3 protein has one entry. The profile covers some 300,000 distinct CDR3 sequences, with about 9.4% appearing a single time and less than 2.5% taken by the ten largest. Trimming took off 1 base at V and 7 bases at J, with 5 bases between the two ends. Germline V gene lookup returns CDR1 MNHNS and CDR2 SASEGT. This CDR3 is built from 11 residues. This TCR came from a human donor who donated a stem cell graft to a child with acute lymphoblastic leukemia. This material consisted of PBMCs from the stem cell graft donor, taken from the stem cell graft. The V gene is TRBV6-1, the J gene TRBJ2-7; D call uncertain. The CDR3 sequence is CASSEGPEQYF. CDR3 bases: TGTGCCAGCAGTGAAGGGCCAGAGCAGTACTTC.